One TCR beta chain is described in this entry. Antigen: not known. Primers for the PCR totalled 60 Vbeta and 13 Jbeta. The repertoire was sequenced with immunoSEQ multiplex PCR; TCRdb's copy has only in-frame clones and lacks some. Altogether roughly 200,000 clones are present, 9.5% being singletons, with the ten largest covering 1% to 1.5%. Trimming cost V 6 bases and J 5 bases, with 10 bases left between them. Germline V gives CDR1 LNHDA, CDR2 SQIVND (reference sequence). The CDR3 totals 12 residues. This entry belongs to a study of cytomegalovirus exposure and HLA in healthy donors. General study findings and limits: Analyzed later, most CMV-associated TCR beta chains appeared HLA-restricted. Based on reports, TCR beta sequences accurately predicted HLA-A and HLA-B alleles for most subjects.

The receptor comes from a woman younger than 45 in good health and CMV-seropositive. The chain carries TRBV19 and TRBJ2-5, with D possibly TRBD1 on 5 matching bases. The specimen was PBMCs. The CDR3 loop reads CASRDMGETQYF. CDR3 nucleotides: TGTGCCAGTAGGGACATGGGGGAGACCCAGTACTTC.